This T cell receptor beta chain was identified during a study of technical replicates of blood from several donors. Clones were sequenced by immunoSEQ multiplex PCR, and TCRdb holds only the in-frame ones, with some missing. The sample contains around 60,000 clones, almost 95% of which appear only once. This CDR3 region has 16 residues. Trimming took 3 bases from V and 3 from J, leaving 19 bases between them. The germline V gene encodes CDR1 SGHNT and CDR2 YYREEE (reference sequence). This TCR derives from a human donor in good health. Some clones in this sample may be carry-over from other donors' samples. V usage is TRBV5-4 and J usage is TRBJ2-7; possible D gene TRBD2, 7 bases. The sample consisted of PBMCs. The CDR3 is CASSSGGRGRDYEQYF. The CDR3 DNA sequence: TGTGCCAGCAGCTCCGGGGGGCGCGGGAGAGACTACGAGCAGTACTTC.